At least ten counts were recorded for the clone carrying this T cell receptor beta chain. No antigen is known for it. Germline V gives CDR1 SGHRS, CDR2 YFSETQ. V shed 4 bases and J 2 bases; nucleotides not matched to a gene: 3. The CDR3 spans 13 residues. The data belong to a study of T cells after yellow fever vaccination. TCRdb reprocessed the 5' RACE reads via MiXCR and lists one record per CDR3 protein. The sample lists about 220,000 distinct CDR3 sequences, around 6.7% occurring once. Study results and limitations: Clonotype sharing between CD4 and CD8 compartments was small.

The receptor comes from a man aged 30-40 years who received the YFV17D yellow fever vaccine. Sequencing was performed on CD4+ T cells sorted from PBMCs, taken on the day of the yellow fever booster vaccination. This chain links TRBV5-1 with TRBJ2-7, with 7 positions matching TRBD2. For the CDR3, the DNA is TGCGCCAGCAGCCCGGGAGGACCCTACGAGCAGTACTTC. This gives the protein CASSPGGPYEQYF.